One and the same sample provided the 25 T cell receptor beta chains below, sequenced in a study of shared clonotypes between healthy human individuals. Profiled with immunoSEQ multiplex PCR; TCRdb holds only in-frame clones, not every one. The data contain approximately 2.3 million clones, approximately 95% of them singletons. Sequencing input: naive CD4+ T cells from PBMCs. As to subset: CD45RA+ positively selected. These receptors originate from a man younger than 35 in good health. Some clones in this sample may be carry-over from other donors' samples.

The chain carries TRBV4-3 and TRBJ2-1, with a weak D call TRBD2 (5 bases). The germline CDR1 and CDR2 sequences are LGHNA and YSLEER. The CDR3 is 17 amino acids. The V and J ends lost 5 bases and 4 bases respectively, with 21 bases between them. The DNA of the CDR3 is TGCGCCAGCAGCACCCGATTTCGGACGGGGAATTACAATGAGCAGTTCTTC. Translation: CASSTRFRTGNYNEQFF.

V is TRBV6-6 and J is TRBJ2-5; no firm D call. From germline, CDR1 is MNHNY and CDR2 SVGAGI (reference sequence). There are 14 residues in the CDR3. Trimming shortened V by 6 bases and J by 2 bases, and 13 bases separated the two germline ends. The CDR3 spells CASRVRAAQETQYF. The CDR3 nucleotides are TGTGCCAGCAGGGTTAGGGCAGCACAAGAGACCCAGTACTTC.

Comments on this clone: The sample contains more than one DNA sequence encoding this CDR3. V usage is TRBV6-5 and J usage is TRBJ1-5, with 10 bases aligning to TRBD1. The V gene end was trimmed by 5 bases and the J gene end by 5 bases; junction bases not matched to a gene: 3. The CDR3 covers 14 residues. The germline V gene encodes CDR1 MNHEY and CDR2 SVGAGI. CDR3 in amino acids: CASSRGTGDQPQHF. The CDR3 DNA follows: TGTGCCAGCAGTCGCGGGACAGGGGATCAGCCCCAGCATTTT.

The chain is built from TRBV14 and TRBJ2-1, with D tentatively TRBD2 (10 bases). V lost 2 bases to trimming and J lost 8 bases, with 34 bases between them. The CDR3 totals 21 residues. The germline V gene has CDR1 SGHDN and CDR2 FVKESK. In nucleotides, the CDR3 is TGTGCCAGCAGCCAAAGACCGGGACAGGGCACAGCGGGAGGGCCGTTCGATGAGCAGTTCTTC. It encodes CASSQRPGQGTAGGPFDEQFF.

V gene TRBV7-2 combines with J gene TRBJ2-7, with 11 bases lining up with TRBD2. V was pared by 5 bases and J by 2 bases, with 8 bases of the junction left unmatched. CDR3 length: 16 residues. CDR1 SGHTA and CDR2 FQGNSA come from the germline V gene. The DNA for the CDR3 is TGTGCCAGCAGCCCTTTTGGGACTAGCGGTACCTACGAGCAGTACTTC. Translation: CASSPFGTSGTYEQYF. The complete variable domain, with remaining parts taken from reference TRBV7-2 and TRBJ2-7, reads GAGVSQSPSNKVTEKGKDVELRCDPISGHTALYWYRQSLGQGLEFLIYFQGNSAPDKSGLPSDRFSAERTGGSVSTLTIQRTQQEDSAVYLCASSPFGTSGTYEQYFGPGTRLTVT.

The chain links TRBV28 to TRBJ1-4; D might be TRBD1 (6 bases). The CDR3 has 17 amino acids. Between the trimmed V and J ends, which lost 3 bases and 8 bases, there was a span of 22 bases. Germline V CDR1 and CDR2: MDHEN, SYDVKM. The CDR3 nucleotides read TGTGCCAGCAGTTTTATGGCGGGGGGCGCCTTTTACGAAAAACTGTTTTTT. It is translated as CASSFMAGGAFYEKLFF.

The V call is TRBV19, the J call TRBJ2-7; TRBD1 aligns across 7 bases. The CDR3 is 14 amino acids. CDR1 is LNHDA and CDR2 is SQIVND in the germline V gene (reference sequence). V gave up 5 bases and J gave up 7 bases; unmatched junction bases: 11. CDR3 DNA sequence: TGTGCCAGTAGTCCCCGACAGGGAATGGGTGAGCAGTACTTC. Its protein is CASSPRQGMGEQYF.

This clone is a singleton in its sample. V usage is TRBV4-1 and J usage is TRBJ2-3; TRBD1 matches 7 bases. The ends lost 0 bases at V and 8 bases at J; junction bases unmatched: 5. CDR1 and CDR2 from the germline V gene are MGHRA and YSYEKL. There are 14 residues in the CDR3. CDR3 amino acids: CASSQDRAGGTQYF. The CDR3 DNA sequence: TGCGCCAGCAGCCAAGATCGGGCAGGGGGTACGCAGTATTTT.

The chain employs TRBV5-1 and TRBJ2-3; 7 bases fit TRBD1. The CDR3 runs to 15 residues. Looked up from germline, CDR1 is SGHRS and CDR2 is YFSETQ. Unmatched junction bases numbered 5, after V lost 0 bases and J lost 4 bases. The CDR3 region is CASSLVEGAADTQYF. The DNA of the CDR3 is TGCGCCAGCAGCTTGGTAGAGGGGGCCGCAGATACGCAGTATTTT.

This clone has only one observation. The chain links TRBV5-5 to TRBJ1-2; 7 bases map to TRBD1. J was trimmed by 1 base and V by 0 bases; bases with no gene match: 3. The CDR3 runs 15 residues. Looked up from germline, CDR1 is SGHKS and CDR2 is YYEKEE (reference sequence). The CDR3 here is CASSLGAGGNYGYTF. The CDR3 coding sequence is TGTGCCAGCAGCTTGGGTGCAGGGGGTAACTATGGCTACACCTTC.

In DNA form, the CDR3 reads TGTGCCAGCAGCCAACAACCCCGGGGGTCTTTGAACACCGGGGAGCTGTTTTTT. Encoded protein: CASSQQPRGSLNTGELFF. The chain uses TRBV4-2 and TRBJ2-2, with D perhaps TRBD2 (6 bases). This CDR3 is 18 amino acids long. Looked up from germline, CDR1 is LGHNA and CDR2 is YNFKEQ. V was trimmed by 2 bases and J by 1 base, leaving 17 bases between them.

V usage is TRBV28 and J usage is TRBJ2-7; no reliable D call. The CDR3 sequence is 13 residues long. CDR1 is MDHEN and CDR2 is SYDVKM in the germline V gene. The germline V and J ends were trimmed by 5 bases and 0 bases, with 8 bases remaining between them. The CDR3 spells CASSQAPSYEQYF. The CDR3 coding sequence is TGTGCCAGCAGTCAGGCCCCCTCCTACGAGCAGTACTTC.

The chain uses TRBV10-3 and TRBJ1-2, with D possibly being TRBD1 (6 bases). V was shortened by 3 bases and J by 6 bases, with 20 bases between the two germline ends. The germline CDR1 and CDR2 sequences are ENHRY and SYGVKD. This CDR3 contains 16 residues. The CDR3 loop is CAISDGGGPRNDGYTF. The CDR3 DNA follows: TGTGCCATCAGTGACGGGGGGGGCCCCCGCAATGATGGCTACACCTTC.

This chain links TRBV11-2 with TRBJ1-2; D remains ambiguous. The CDR3 length is 13 residues. The germline V gene encodes CDR1 SGHAT and CDR2 FQNNGV. V was shortened by 3 bases and J by 6 bases, with 11 bases between the two germline ends. The CDR3 region has the DNA TGTGCCAGCAGCTTTCAAGGGAGTCATGGCTACACCTTC. Translated: CASSFQGSHGYTF. Variable domain in full (rest from reference TRBV11-2 and TRBJ1-2): EAGVAQSPRYKIIEKRQSVAFWCNPISGHATLYWYQQILGQGPKLLIQFQNNGVVDDSQLPKDRFSAERLKGVDSTLKIQPAKLEDSAVYLCASSFQGSHGYTFGSGTRLTVV.

The J gene is TRBJ2-7, the V gene TRBV11-3; D remains ambiguous. V lost 1 base and J lost 0, with 7 bases in between. The CDR3 sequence is 14 residues long. Germline CDR1 SGHNT, CDR2 YENEEA. CDR3 coding DNA: TGTGCCAGCAGCTTAGGGCCGGACTCCTACGAGCAGTACTTC. It is translated as CASSLGPDSYEQYF.

The rearrangement uses TRBV5-1 and TRBJ2-1; no definite D call. V lost 4 bases to trimming and J lost 6 bases, with 11 bases between them. This CDR3 contains 13 residues. The V gene's germline CDR1 is SGHRS and CDR2 YFSETQ. The CDR3 nucleotides read TGCGCCAGCAGCGAAGGGCTTCTCAATGAGCAGTTCTTC. Its translation: CASSEGLLNEQFF.

The chain recombines TRBV4-1 with TRBJ2-3; 16 bases fit TRBD2. The V gene end was trimmed by 4 bases and the J gene end by 4 bases; junction bases not matched to a gene: 8. Germline values: CDR1 MGHRA, CDR2 YSYEKL. CDR3 length: 18 residues. CDR3 in DNA: TGCGCCAGCAGCCTAGCTGGGACTAGCGGGAGGGTAGCAGATACGCAGTATTTT. Encoded protein: CASSLAGTSGRVADTQYF.

V is TRBV7-8 and J is TRBJ2-5; a possible D gene is TRBD2 (6 bases). This CDR3 contains 16 residues. Germline V gene data show CDR1 as SGHVS and CDR2 as FQNEAQ. V dropped 2 bases and J dropped 1 base, with 14 bases sitting between them. The chain's CDR3 is CASSLPSGYTQETQYF. The DNA of the CDR3 is TGTGCCAGCAGCTTACCAAGCGGGTACACCCAAGAGACCCAGTACTTC.

J is TRBJ2-7 and V is TRBV6-1; a weak D match, TRBD1 (6 bases). CDR3 length: 15 residues. V was pared by 4 bases and J by 3 bases, with 16 bases between. Looked up from germline, CDR1 is MNHNS and CDR2 is SASEGT. Here the CDR3 reads CASSATGLGGYEQYF. DNA of the CDR3: TGTGCCAGCAGTGCTACAGGGTTGGGCGGCTACGAGCAGTACTTC.

A remark on this clone: Other DNA variants within this sample encode the same CDR3. This chain links TRBV5-1 with TRBJ2-7; 7 bases match TRBD1. V gave up 0 bases and J gave up 2 bases; unmatched junction bases: 2. The CDR3 has 14 residues. The germline V gene encodes CDR1 SGHRS and CDR2 YFSETQ. Written as DNA, the CDR3 is TGCGCCAGCAGCTTGGGGACAGGTACCTACGAGCAGTACTTC. Residues: CASSLGTGTYEQYF.

The chain carries TRBV5-1 and TRBJ1-2; the D is unclear. The V end lost 0 bases, the J end lost 6 bases, and 9 bases lay between the germline ends. The germline gives CDR1 SGHRS, CDR2 YFSETQ. The CDR3 has 13 residues. The CDR3: CASSLDWPNGYTF. CDR3 nucleotide sequence: TGCGCCAGCAGCTTGGATTGGCCCAATGGCTACACCTTC.

As concerns this clone: The sample has other DNA sequences that encode this CDR3 too. The rearrangement uses TRBV5-1 and TRBJ1-1, with TRBD1 as a possible D gene (5 bases). There are 13 residues in the CDR3. Germline V gene sequence: CDR1 SGHRS, CDR2 YFSETQ. V dropped 1 base and J dropped 3 bases, with 7 bases sitting between them. CDR3: CASSLRGDTEAFF. The CDR3 DNA is TGCGCCAGCAGCTTGAGGGGAGACACTGAAGCTTTCTTT.

The rearrangement joins TRBV9 to TRBJ2-1; the D is unclear. Trimming removed 5 bases from V and 8 bases from J, with 20 bases in between. CDR1 and CDR2 (germline): SGDLS, YYNGEE. CDR3 size: 15 residues. The DNA for the CDR3 is TGTGCCAGCAGTTCTAGGTACCCCCTCACCGATGAGCAGTTCTTC. Translating gives CASSSRYPLTDEQFF.

This clone appeared a single time. The chain uses TRBV5-3 and TRBJ1-1; a possible D gene is TRBD1 (5 bases). TRBV5-3 is identified as an open reading frame with a role that is uncertain. The CDR3 sequence is 15 residues long. V lost 0 bases, J lost 5 bases, and 14 bases lay in between. The CDR3 reads CARSLEGIRSTEAFF. CDR3 coding DNA: TGTGCCAGAAGCTTGGAGGGGATTAGATCGACTGAAGCTTTCTTT.

The genes are TRBV18 and TRBJ2-2; no definite D call. The V end lost 4 bases, the J end lost 7 bases, and 16 bases lay between the germline ends. The germline CDR1 and CDR2 sequences are KGHSH and LQKENI. The CDR3 loop spans 15 amino acids. The CDR3 is CASSLVIETIGELFF. The CDR3 DNA reads as TGTGCCAGCTCACTAGTTATCGAAACAATCGGGGAGCTGTTTTTT.